One T cell receptor (beta chain) is described in this entry. Profiled with immunoSEQ multiplex PCR; TCRdb holds only in-frame clones, not every one. In the table there are approximately 150,000 clones, more than 75% of which are singletons. This sample is part of a study of blood T cell repertoires in COVID-19. About the research overall: The analysed material was cDNA or gDNA that came from T cells, B-cell-depleted T cells, or PBMCs.

Germline values: CDR1 SGHRS, CDR2 YFSETQ. V was shortened by 4 bases and J by 3 bases, with 16 bases between the two germline ends. This CDR3 is built from 15 residues. Material for sequencing was peripheral blood. The chain has TRBV5-1 and TRBJ1-1; possibly TRBD1 for D (6 bases). The TCR originated in a man between 45 and 60 years old who had recovered from COVID-19. This CDR3 is CASSLNHRVDTEAFF. As DNA, the CDR3 is TGCGCCAGCAGCCTAAATCACAGGGTAGACACTGAAGCTTTCTTT.